This T cell receptor beta chain was sequenced for a study of blood T cell repertoires in COVID-19. Study context: Sites across the United States, Italy and Spain contributed samples from acute and convalescent COVID-19. Sources were T cells, B-cell-depleted T cells, or PBMCs; the material itself was cDNA or gDNA.

Seattle's cohort entered during active infection and was followed longitudinally. Per germline, CDR1 SQVTM and CDR2 ANQGSEA. V shed 3 bases, J shed 4 bases, and the junction held 5 bases outside the gene matches. This CDR3 comprises 13 residues. Study processing details: Reference gene primers were amplified, and this amplification served to estimate nucleated cell counts. The protocol was immunoSEQ multiplex PCR, while the TCRdb copy is restricted to in-frame clones and leaves out a portion. That table is the source of V, J and clone size, and D and trimming were worked out from the DNA. The data hold some 200,000 clones, with approximately 85% observed a single time.

Sequenced: peripheral blood. The receptor was derived from a woman in her seventies with COVID-19, enrolled during active disease. The V and J genes are TRBV29-1 and TRBJ1-1; 7 bases are shared with TRBD1. The CDR3 DNA sequence: TGCAGCGTTGAGCCTTCAGGGGGCACTGAAGCTTTCTTT. It translates to CSVEPSGGTEAFF.